This entry is about one TCR beta chain. This CDR3 has 16 amino acids. Trimming cost V 1 base and J 0 bases, with 12 bases left between them. CDR1 is SGHRS and CDR2 is YFSETQ in the germline V gene. Profiling relied on immunoSEQ multiplex PCR, and the TCRdb table lists in-frame clones only, not all of them. The repertoire includes 630,000 or so clones, 95% to 98% of them detected once, and more than 0.3% sits in the top ten. This sample stems from a study of shared clonotypes between healthy human individuals. Naive CD8 populations comprised CD45RO-negative cells positively selected for CCR7, excluding terminally differentiated effector memory CD45RA+ cells.

The specimen sequenced was naive CD8+ T cells sorted from blood. The chain carries TRBV5-1 and TRBJ2-3; a weak D match, TRBD1 (5 bases). This TCR was recovered from a man under 40 in good health. The CDR3 nucleotides read TGCGCCAGCAGCTTGAGGGGAATCGCTAGCACAGATACGCAGTATTTT. This translates into CASSLRGIASTDTQYF.